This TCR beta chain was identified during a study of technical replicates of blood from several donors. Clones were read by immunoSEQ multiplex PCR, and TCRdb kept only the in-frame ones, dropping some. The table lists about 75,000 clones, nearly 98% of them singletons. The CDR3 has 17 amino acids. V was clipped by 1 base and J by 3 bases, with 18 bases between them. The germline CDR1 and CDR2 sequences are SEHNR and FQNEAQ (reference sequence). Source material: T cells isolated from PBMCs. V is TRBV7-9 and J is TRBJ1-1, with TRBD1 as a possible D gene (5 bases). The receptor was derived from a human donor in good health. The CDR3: CASSLVTLREADTEAFF. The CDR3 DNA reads TGTGCCAGCAGCTTAGTTACTCTCAGGGAGGCGGACACTGAAGCTTTCTTT.